A single sample is the source of the 25 T cell receptor beta chains below, sequenced in a study of human T cells and chemical hapten exposure. This sample's time point: patch test 3, about 24 weeks after DPC sensitization. Noted treatment: therapeutic diphenylcyclopropenone sensitization with weekly scalp DPC. The starting material, unfractionated whole blood, was used for total RNA extraction. TCRdb re-derived calls from the RACE reads in MiXCR, one entry per CDR3 protein. This sample has tens of thousands of distinct CDR3 sequences, with 8% to 10% found just once. This specimen consisted of whole blood, obtained in connection with sensitization to the hapten diphenylcyclopropenone (DPC). The receptors derive from a middle-aged man with alopecia areata. Some clones in this sample may be carry-over from other donors' samples.

This clonotype has a handful of counts. The CDR3 coding sequence is TGTGCCAGCAGCCAGAATAGCGGGAGAGAAGAGACCCAGTACTTC. Translating gives CASSQNSGREETQYF. The J gene is TRBJ2-5, the V gene TRBV7-7; 9 bases agree with TRBD2. Trimming at V came to 5 bases and at J to 3 bases, leaving 7 bases not matched to a gene. This CDR3 contains 15 residues. The germline V gene has CDR1 SSHAT and CDR2 FNYEAQ (reference sequence).

There are many counts of this clonotype. This chain connects TRBV5-4 to TRBJ2-1; TRBD2 agrees at 14 bases. CDR1 is SGHNT and CDR2 is YYREEE in the germline V gene (reference sequence). The CDR3 covers 16 residues. Trimming removed 4 bases from V and 6 bases from J; junction bases left unmatched: 6. The CDR3 sequence is CASSPGLAGAGNEQFF. In DNA form, the CDR3 reads TGTGCCAGCAGCCCGGGACTAGCGGGAGCCGGCAATGAGCAGTTCTTC.

At least ten counts were recorded for this clonotype. The J gene is TRBJ2-7, the V gene TRBV28; 7 bases align to TRBD1. V shed 5 bases and J 6 bases; nucleotides not matched to a gene: 7. The CDR3 has 13 amino acids. Germline lookup yields CDR1 MDHEN and CDR2 SYDVKM. The CDR3 is CASSPGQIFEQYF. The CDR3 region has the DNA TGTGCCAGCAGTCCGGGACAGATCTTCGAGCAGTACTTC.

The chain recombines TRBV28 with TRBJ1-4, with D possibly TRBD1 on 5 matching bases. V was clipped by 6 bases and J by 7 bases, with 12 bases between them. Looked up from germline, CDR1 is MDHEN and CDR2 is SYDVKM. The CDR3 extends over 13 amino acids. Here the CDR3 DNA reads TGTGCCAGCAGACGCCAGGGCCCTGAAAAACTGTTTTTT. Encoded protein: CASRRQGPEKLFF.

This clonotype occurred a few times. The V gene is TRBV12-3 or TRBV12-4, the J gene TRBJ2-7; D possibly corresponds to TRBD2 (5 bases). The V end lost 5 bases, the J end lost 5 bases, and 13 bases lay between the germline ends. This CDR3 has 13 amino acids. This chain's CDR3 is CASSPTGLDEQYF. DNA of the CDR3: TGTGCCAGCAGTCCTACGGGGTTGGACGAGCAGTACTTC.

The chain recombines TRBV28 with TRBJ2-2; 11 bases agree with TRBD2. Germline V lookup: CDR1 MDHEN, CDR2 SYDVKM. The length of the CDR3 is 16 residues. J lost 6 bases, V lost 7 bases, and 10 bases had no gene match. CDR3 sequence (DNA): TGTGCCAGCACTTTTTATTGGACTAGCGGGCCCGGGGAGCTGTTTTTT. Translating it yields CASTFYWTSGPGELFF.

This clonotype was found a few times. The genes are TRBV5-1 and TRBJ2-4, with TRBD1 matching 7 bases. This CDR3 region has 16 residues. The germline gives CDR1 SGHRS, CDR2 YFSETQ. The trim removed 3 bases at V and 0 bases at J, leaving 6 bases unmatched. The CDR3 protein is CASSWDSSVAKNIQYF. DNA of the CDR3: TGCGCCAGCAGCTGGGACAGTTCAGTAGCCAAAAACATTCAGTACTTC.

This clonotype was found a few times. The CDR3 DNA reads TGTGCCAGCAGTTTATGGGCGCAGGCCGGGGAGCTGTTTTTT. Translated: CASSLWAQAGELFF. The chain employs TRBV27 and TRBJ2-2, with D unresolved. The CDR3 extends over 14 amino acids. V lost 1 base, J lost 6 bases, and 9 bases lay in between. The germline V gene has CDR1 MNHEY and CDR2 SMNVEV (reference sequence).

There are a few counts of this clonotype. The chain recombines TRBV29-1 with TRBJ2-7; TRBD1 agrees at 8 bases. V was pared by 4 bases and J by 0 bases, with 5 bases of the junction left unmatched. The CDR3 extends over 14 amino acids. CDR1 and CDR2 from the germline V gene are SQVTM and ANQGSEA. CDR3 amino acids: CSVGDRLYSYEQYF. Written as DNA, the CDR3 is TGCAGCGTTGGGGACAGGCTCTACTCCTACGAGCAGTACTTC.

This clonotype came up many times. V and J are TRBV18 and TRBJ1-2, with 7 positions matching TRBD1. Per germline, CDR1 KGHSH and CDR2 LQKENI. The CDR3 loop spans 15 amino acids. V gave up 5 bases and J gave up 8 bases; unmatched junction bases: 14. The CDR3 region is CASSTSGGEPRGYTF. The CDR3 bases are TGTGCCAGCTCAACTTCAGGGGGAGAGCCGCGGGGCTACACCTTC.

Ten or more counts support this clonotype. The chain has TRBV7-2 and TRBJ1-1, with no clear D. The CDR3 totals 13 residues. Germline-derived CDR1 and CDR2 are SGHTA and FQGNSA. The V end lost 8 bases, the J end lost 1 base, and 11 bases lay between the germline ends. This chain's CDR3 is CASHWRENTEAFF. CDR3 DNA sequence: TGTGCCAGCCATTGGAGGGAGAACACTGAAGCTTTCTTT.

There are many counts of this clonotype. The chain recombines TRBV28 with TRBJ2-1, with TRBD2 identical over 11 bases. CDR1 is MDHEN and CDR2 is SYDVKM in the germline V gene. V lost 2 bases to trimming and J lost 3 bases; unmatched junction nucleotides: 6. The CDR3 extends over 17 amino acids. CDR3 coding DNA: TGTGCCAGCAGTTTAGGGACTAGCGGATACATCTACAATGAGCAGTTCTTC. It is translated as CASSLGTSGYIYNEQFF.

This clonotype was observed many times. The chain recombines TRBV5-8 with TRBJ2-5; 9 bases are shared with TRBD1. The CDR3 spans 15 residues. Germline lookup yields CDR1 SGHTS and CDR2 YDEGEE. V shed 2 bases and J 3 bases; nucleotides not matched to a gene: 5. Here the CDR3 DNA reads TGTGCCAGCAGCTTACCCGGGACAGGGAAAGAGACCCAGTACTTC. Translated: CASSLPGTGKETQYF.

The V gene is TRBV19, the J gene TRBJ2-1; D unclear. This CDR3 contains 14 residues. Trimming took 3 bases from V and 6 from J, leaving 12 bases between them. Germline CDR1 reads LNHDA; CDR2 reads SQIVND (reference sequence). In nucleotides, the CDR3 is TGTGCCAGTAGTATCCGTCGGGCAAGCAATGAGCAGTTCTTC. Its protein product is CASSIRRASNEQFF. The full variable domain, rest sourced from reference TRBV19 and TRBJ2-1, is DGGITQSPKYLFRKEGQNVTLSCEQNLNHDAMYWYRQDPGQGLRLIYYSQIVNDFQKGDIAEGYSVSREKKESFPLTVTSAQKNPTAFYLCASSIRRASNEQFFGPGTRLTVL.

In this sample, this clonotype turned up many times. The junction and the germline gene differ at one end; a read error may be behind it. The genes are TRBV5-1 and TRBJ2-7; possible D gene TRBD2, 5 bases. Germline lookup yields CDR1 SGHRS and CDR2 YFSETQ. The CDR3 is 12 amino acids. Here the CDR3 reads CASRPDSHEQYF. The DNA of the CDR3 is TGCGCCAGCAGACCGGACTCCCACGAGCAGTACTTC.

This clonotype was found a few times. The chain uses TRBV3-1 and TRBJ2-2; D is unresolved. V was cut by 1 base and J by 6 bases, with 3 bases left in between. Germline values: CDR1 LGHDT, CDR2 YNNKEL (reference sequence). The CDR3 extends over 12 amino acids. Here the CDR3 DNA reads TGTGCCAGCAGCCAAGGGGCCGGGGAGCTGTTTTTT. This codes for CASSQGAGELFF.

The V call is TRBV28, the J call TRBJ1-5; D uncertain. V lost 6 bases and J lost 3, with 12 bases in between. The CDR3 has 14 amino acids. The V gene's germline CDR1 is MDHEN and CDR2 SYDVKM. Here the CDR3 reads CASRVRTVNQPQHF. The CDR3 coding sequence is TGTGCCAGCAGGGTACGGACTGTCAATCAGCCCCAGCATTTT. Using reference TRBV28 and TRBJ1-5 for the parts outside the CDR3, the full variable domain is DVKVTQSSRYLVKRTGEKVFLECVQDMDHENMFWYRQDPGLGLRLIYFSYDVKMKEKGDIPEGYSVSREKKERFSLILESASTNQTSMYLCASRVRTVNQPQHFGDGTRLSIL.

The J gene is TRBJ1-2, the V gene TRBV4-1; D remains ambiguous. The CDR3 sequence is 16 residues long. V lost 4 bases, J lost 4 bases, and 19 bases lay in between. Germline V gives CDR1 MGHRA, CDR2 YSYEKL. The CDR3 loop is CASSPRETEILYGYTF. The CDR3 region has the DNA TGCGCCAGCAGCCCACGGGAAACAGAGATCCTCTATGGCTACACCTTC.

Many counts were recorded for this clonotype. The chain has TRBV24-1 and TRBJ2-2; 8 bases map to TRBD2. This CDR3 has 17 residues. The V segment lost 1 base and the J segment 1 base; nucleotides outside the gene matches: 4. Germline lookup yields CDR1 KGHDR and CDR2 SFDVKD. The CDR3 sequence: CATSDLSTSGNTGELFF. The CDR3 DNA follows: TGTGCCACCAGTGATTTAAGTACTAGCGGGAACACCGGGGAGCTGTTTTTT.

This clonotype occurred a few times. The chain uses TRBV28 and TRBJ2-7, with D perhaps given as TRBD1 or TRBD2 (5 bases each). The V end was cut by 5 bases, the J end by 5 bases, with 10 bases between. The CDR3 covers 12 residues. Germline V CDR1 and CDR2: MDHEN, SYDVKM. The CDR3 sequence is CASSPGRDEQYF. The DNA of the CDR3 is TGTGCCAGCAGTCCGGGGCGCGACGAGCAGTACTTC.

This clonotype was observed a handful of times. This chain connects TRBV6-6 to TRBJ2-3; D is possibly TRBD2 (6 bases). CDR1 is MNHNY and CDR2 is SVGAGI in the germline V gene (reference sequence). Trimming left V 10 bases short and J 5 bases short, with 13 bases between. The CDR3 runs to 12 residues. Here the CDR3 reads CATGGLRDTQYF. As DNA, the CDR3 is TGTGCCACCGGCGGACTAAGAGATACGCAGTATTTT.

At least ten counts were recorded for this clonotype. The chain links TRBV12-3 or TRBV12-4 to TRBJ1-1; 7 bases are shared with TRBD1. This CDR3 has 13 amino acids. Unmatched junction bases numbered 10, after V lost 5 bases and J lost 10 bases. The CDR3 DNA reads TGTGCCAGCAGTATATCGGGACAGCTTGTAGCTTTCTTT. Translated: CASSISGQLVAFF.

This clonotype was counted at least ten times. This chain links TRBV3-1 with TRBJ2-1; a weak D match, TRBD2 (6 bases). The V and J ends lost 1 base and 11 bases respectively, with 15 bases between them. Germline V gene data show CDR1 as LGHDT and CDR2 as YNNKEL (reference sequence). CDR3 length: 14 amino acids. The CDR3 protein is CASSQGLEGVQQFF. The CDR3 DNA reads as TGTGCCAGCAGCCAAGGATTGGAGGGCGTCCAGCAGTTCTTC.

This clonotype was seen at least ten times. V and J are TRBV5-5 and TRBJ1-1; 9 bases map to TRBD1. V was clipped by 0 bases and J by 5 bases; unmatched bases: 11. Germline V CDR1 and CDR2: SGHKS, YYEKEE (reference sequence). The CDR3 extends over 17 amino acids. CDR3 sequence (DNA): TGTGCCAGCAGCTTGGCCCCCGGGACAGGGTGGGCGACTGAAGCTTTCTTT. This gives the protein CASSLAPGTGWATEAFF.

The genes are TRBV28 and TRBJ2-3; D gene unclear. Deletions cut 3 bases from V and 4 bases from J, with 5 bases between. The CDR3 sequence is 12 residues long. Germline CDR1 reads MDHEN; CDR2 reads SYDVKM. The CDR3: CASSFLSDTQYF. The CDR3 DNA sequence: TGTGCCAGCAGTTTCCTCTCAGATACGCAGTATTTT. The full variable domain, in which reference TRBV28 and TRBJ2-3 provide the parts outside the CDR3, is DVKVTQSSRYLVKRTGEKVFLECVQDMDHENMFWYRQDPGLGLRLIYFSYDVKMKEKGDIPEGYSVSREKKERFSLILESASTNQTSMYLCASSFLSDTQYFGPGTRLTVL.